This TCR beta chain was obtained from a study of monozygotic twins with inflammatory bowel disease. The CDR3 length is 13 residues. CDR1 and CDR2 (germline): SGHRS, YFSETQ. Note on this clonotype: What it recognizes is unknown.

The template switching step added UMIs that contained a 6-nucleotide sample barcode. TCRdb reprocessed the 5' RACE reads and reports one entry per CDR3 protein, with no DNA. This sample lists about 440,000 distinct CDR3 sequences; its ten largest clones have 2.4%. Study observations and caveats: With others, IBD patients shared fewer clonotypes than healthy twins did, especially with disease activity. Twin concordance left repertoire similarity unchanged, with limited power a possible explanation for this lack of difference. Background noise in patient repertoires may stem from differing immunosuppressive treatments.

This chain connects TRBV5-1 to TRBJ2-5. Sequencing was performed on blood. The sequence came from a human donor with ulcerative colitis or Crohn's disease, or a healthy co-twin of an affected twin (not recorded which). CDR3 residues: CASSLAVGETQYF. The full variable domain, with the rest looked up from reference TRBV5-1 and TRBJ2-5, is KAGVTQTPRYLIKTRGQQVTLSCSPISGHRSVSWYQQTPGQGLQFLFEYFSETQRNKGNFPGRFSGRQFSNSRSEMNVSTLELGDSALYLCASSLAVGETQYFGPGTRLLVL.